This T cell receptor (beta chain) derives from a study of beta chain features in type 1 diabetes (dated by TCRdb to the late 2010s). About the full investigation: No differences in mean age, gender distribution, total cell number or subset yield were found between patients and healthy donors. Across all samples, some 99 million sorted cells were examined, and cell number per subset correlated strongly with RNA yield. The study compared TCRB repertoires of sorted circulating CD4+ T cell subsets between recently diagnosed type 1 diabetes patients and matched healthy donors. Regulatory and stem cell-like memory subsets were obtained from only 8 patients and about eight healthy donors, while naive and central memory subsets were obtained from all 30 or so donors. What the research found in general, with its limitations: Shorter templates might be favored by PCR, yet because patient and control samples were amplified and corrected together, any such skew would affect both groups equally. At VDJ recombination sites, patients with type 1 diabetes made fewer insertions and deleted more nucleotides, a pattern implying thymic rearrangement abnormalities. Naive, central memory and regulatory TCRB repertoires appeared more similar among patients than among healthy donors. Only small numbers of individuals were included in the HLA sub-analyses, which left unresolved whether HLA type had any influence on TCRB rearrangement. Sequencing cDNA rather than genomic DNA could over-represent highly expressing activated cells, although activation and CD3 levels did not differ between groups. In all four CD4+ subsets, TCRB CDR3 length was moderately but significantly shorter in type 1 diabetes patients.

The CDR3 numbers 15 residues from cysteine through phenylalanine. Kept here is only the CDR3 DNA, which spans 45 bases and is read in frame from base 1. At the junction V is shortened by 2 bases and J by 3 bases, with 13 bases in between. The germline V gene sets CDR1 to MDHEN and CDR2 to SYDVKM. Each donor gave one peripheral blood draw, approximately 100 mL on average, collected into heparinised tubes. A BD FACSAria II was used to sort naive, central memory, regulatory and stem cell-like memory CD4+ T cells with a panel that included CD45RO, CCR7, CD25, CD127, CD95 and CD27. All sorted populations exceeded 98% purity. Right away, PBMCs were isolated by Lymphoprep density gradient centrifugation and were stained directly, with no culture step. So that batch effects would be minimized, each experiment stained and sorted samples in pairs, pairing one healthy donor with one patient. The entire isolated RNA was reverse transcribed using the High Capacity cDNA Reverse Transcription Kit, and thus expressed TCRB transcripts were sequenced. Deep immunoSEQ sequencing was applied to naive, central memory and regulatory T cell samples, giving an average of roughly 3.5 million total reads per sample. Sorted cells were lysed in RLT buffer, and RNA was extracted using DNase-treated RNeasy Micro or Mini kits according to cell number. Each cell subset was processed separately to prevent cross-contamination, with patient and healthy donor samples processed together. The immunoSEQ multiplex PCR was used to amplify TCRB sequences from cDNA, yielding 87-bp fragments that span the CDR3 region. Amplicons were sequenced on the Illumina HiSeq platform. In the original analysis: Synthetic template baselines were used to correct PCR bias computationally, reads within Hamming distance 2 were collapsed together, and singletons that could not be merged were discarded. Reads were aligned against IMGT so that V, D and J genes, CDR3 length and insertions or deletions at six rearrangement sites could be assigned. Clonotype counts were normalized to sorted cell number within each subset before computing true diversity and Gini coefficients with the tcR R package. Repertoire sharing was quantified using the overlap coefficient calculated on TCRB nucleotide sequences. As a proxy for the pre-selection repertoire, out-of-frame TCRB sequences from naive cells were analyzed. The source is immuneACCESS, and TCRdb retained only in-frame sequences with V and J called. Part of the clones is not carried over; for the studies checked, unresolved V genes explain less than half of this, and the remainder is unexplained. The DNA was the basis for D and trimming; V, J and clone size are from that table. In all, the sample holds 850,000 to 900,000 clones, and about a sixth of those were seen once. Together, the top ten hold around 0.02% of the sample.

Worth noting for this clone: Its recognized antigen is unknown. No base qualities exist here, and no much larger clone lies one base off it.

Sequencing was performed on naive CD4+ T cells from blood. The cell subset or site label, as the study defines it: true naive CD4+ T cells. The V gene is TRBV28 and the J gene is TRBJ1-2, with TRBD1 tentatively as D gene (6 bases match). This TCR derives from a woman aged 18-29 years in good health. The DNA reads TGTGCCAGCAGTTTAGTTGGGGGCCCGTACTATGGCTACACCTTC. Its amino acids are CASSLVGGPYYGYTF.